These T cell receptor beta chains were read from a single sample in a study of cytomegalovirus exposure and HLA in healthy donors. Clones were sequenced by immunoSEQ multiplex PCR, and TCRdb holds only the in-frame ones, with some missing. Among about 150,000 clones listed, 77% were seen once. What was sequenced was PBMCs. The receptors here all came from a woman between 25 and 40 years old in good health and CMV-seropositive. CDR3s include the opening cysteine and the closing phenylalanine or tryptophan. A D gene is named only where the DNA matches it firmly. The size of a clone is reported for some rows only, either as once, few or many, or as a class for expanded clones.

v_call,j_call,clone_size,d_call,cdr3_aa,cdr3_nt
TRBV6-1,TRBJ2-1,few,NA,CASSFGDWEFF,TGTGCCAGCAGTTTCGGGGATTGGGAGTTCTTC
TRBV5-4,TRBJ2-7,NA,TRBD2,CASSPDSGSYYEQYF,TGTGCCAGCAGCCCGGATAGCGGGAGTTACTACGAGCAGTACTTC
TRBV15,TRBJ1-5,NA,NA,CATSRDLTDFNQPQHF,TGTGCCACCAGCAGAGATCTGACAGACTTTAATCAGCCCCAGCATTTT
TRBV28,TRBJ1-4,NA,TRBD1,CASRHLAGGGPPTNEKLFF,TGTGCCAGCAGACACTTGGCCGGAGGGGGCCCTCCGACTAATGAAAAACTGTTTTTT
TRBV28,TRBJ2-1,NA,NA,CASSLGGRGNEQFF,TGTGCCAGCAGTTTGGGGGGACGAGGCAATGAGCAGTTCTTC
TRBV30,TRBJ2-3,NA,NA,CALELGGSTDTQYF,TGTGCCCTAGAACTTGGCGGAAGCACAGATACGCAGTATTTT
TRBV7-8,TRBJ2-4,NA,TRBD1,CASSPGGLTKNIQYF,TGTGCCAGCAGCCCAGGGGGCCTGACCAAAAACATTCAGTACTTC
TRBV10-3,TRBJ2-7,NA,TRBD1,CAIRLRQGYEQYF,TGTGCCATCAGACTAAGACAGGGCTACGAGCAGTACTTC
TRBV5-1,TRBJ2-7,NA,TRBD2,CASSLVGTSLSEQYF,TGCGCCAGCAGCTTGGTCGGGACTAGCCTAAGCGAGCAGTACTTC
TRBV30,TRBJ2-3,NA,TRBD2,CAWSVLGGEDTQYF,TGTGCCTGGAGTGTACTCGGGGGGGAAGATACGCAGTATTTT
TRBV5-4,TRBJ2-1,NA,TRBD2,CASSLEPLAGGSGEQFF,TGTGCCAGCAGCTTGGAACCCCTAGCGGGAGGGTCGGGTGAGCAGTTCTTC
TRBV6-1,TRBJ2-3,NA,NA,CASSAALTDTQYF,TGTGCCAGCAGTGCAGCCCTAACAGATACGCAGTATTTT
TRBV5-4,TRBJ1-4,few,NA,CASSLGLGADGEKLFF,TGTGCCAGCAGCTTGGGGTTAGGGGCAGATGGTGAAAAACTGTTTTTT
TRBV7-8,TRBJ2-2,few,NA,CASSLASGGNTGELFF,TGTGCCAGCAGCTTAGCGAGCGGAGGGAACACCGGGGAGCTGTTTTTT
TRBV30,TRBJ2-1,few,TRBD2,CAWRGGDYNEQFF,TGTGCCTGGAGGGGAGGGGACTACAATGAGCAGTTCTTC
TRBV30,TRBJ2-7,NA,TRBD1,CALGDSSYEQYF,TGTGCCCTGGGGGACAGCTCCTACGAGCAGTACTTC
TRBV15,TRBJ2-5,NA,NA,CATSMVQHETQYF,TGTGCCACCAGCATGGTCCAACACGAGACCCAGTACTTC
TRBV4-2,TRBJ2-7,NA,TRBD2,CASSQDASGNSYEQYF,TGTGCCAGCAGCCAAGACGCTAGCGGGAACTCCTACGAGCAGTACTTC
TRBV9,TRBJ2-5,NA,TRBD2,CASSGAGAPQETQYF,TGTGCCAGCAGCGGAGCGGGAGCCCCCCAAGAGACCCAGTACTTC
TRBV29-1,TRBJ2-2,NA,TRBD1,CSVVGTGGTGELFF,TGCAGCGTTGTAGGGACAGGGGGTACCGGGGAGCTGTTTTTT
TRBV6-1,TRBJ2-7,NA,NA,CASTFYPDSTYEQYF,TGTGCCAGCACCTTTTACCCGGACAGTACCTACGAGCAGTACTTC
TRBV5-1,TRBJ2-1,NA,NA,CASTLPTRNNEQFF,TGCGCCAGCACCCTACCCACTAGGAACAATGAGCAGTTCTTC
TRBV2,TRBJ2-3,NA,NA,CASSDGQPMFTDTQYF,TGTGCCAGCAGTGACGGACAGCCGATGTTCACAGATACGCAGTATTTT
TRBV9,TRBJ2-2,NA,NA,CASSVDSGGVTGELFF,TGTGCCAGCAGCGTAGATAGCGGTGGGGTCACCGGGGAGCTGTTTTTT
TRBV28,TRBJ1-5,NA,NA,CASSLSAGGHSNQPQHF,TGTGCCAGCAGTTTAAGCGCGGGGGGTCATAGCAATCAGCCCCAGCATTTT
TRBV19,TRBJ2-7,NA,TRBD2,CASSIGTSGVPYEQYF,TGTGCCAGTAGTATAGGGACTAGCGGGGTGCCCTACGAGCAGTACTTC
TRBV7-3,TRBJ2-3,once,NA,CASSFSGARDTQYF,TGTGCCAGCAGCTTCTCAGGGGCGAGGGATACGCAGTATTTT
TRBV7-2,TRBJ2-6,once,TRBD2,CASSSPGPGTTGANVLTF,TGTGCCAGCAGCTCCCCCGGACCAGGGACTACTGGGGCCAACGTCCTGACTTTC
TRBV30,TRBJ1-2,NA,NA,CAWSQGQNIYGYTF,TGTGCCTGGAGTCAGGGACAAAATATCTATGGCTACACCTTC
TRBV27,TRBJ2-3,NA,NA,CASSLLGERVSTDTQYF,TGTGCCAGCAGTTTATTGGGAGAGCGGGTTAGCACAGATACGCAGTATTTT
TRBV10-3,TRBJ2-1,NA,NA,CAISEINHRDTNEQFF,TGTGCCATCAGTGAAATAAACCACCGGGACACGAATGAGCAGTTCTTC
TRBV25-1,TRBJ2-5,few,NA,CASSPPGTRTYETQYF,TGTGCCAGCAGCCCACCCGGGACAAGGACATACGAGACCCAGTACTTC
TRBV11-2,TRBJ2-5,few,TRBD2,CASSVGLGETQYF,TGTGCCAGCAGCGTCGGACTAGGGGAGACCCAGTACTTC
TRBV19,TRBJ2-6,NA,TRBD1,CASTPRQGAYGANVLTF,TGTGCCAGTACCCCTCGGCAGGGGGCGTATGGGGCCAACGTCCTGACTTTC
TRBV10-1,TRBJ2-7,NA,NA,CASSESRVGPYEQYF,TGCGCCAGCAGTGAGTCGAGGGTAGGGCCTTACGAGCAGTACTTC
TRBV6-5,TRBJ1-2,many,TRBD1,CASRRDRRGNYGYTF,TGTGCCAGCAGACGGGACAGAAGGGGTAACTATGGCTACACCTTC
TRBV11-3,TRBJ2-4,NA,NA,CASSPGGGDIQYF,TGTGCCAGCAGCCCCGGAGGAGGGGACATTCAGTACTTC
TRBV11-3,TRBJ1-2,few,TRBD1,CASSLGQGNYGYTF,TGTGCCAGCAGCTTGGGACAGGGGAACTATGGCTACACCTTC
TRBV29-1,TRBJ2-5,few,NA,CSVVGGETQYF,TGCAGCGTTGTTGGCGGAGAGACCCAGTACTTC
TRBV2,TRBJ1-4,NA,NA,CASTGGASYEKLFF,TGTGCCAGCACCGGAGGGGCTTCTTATGAAAAACTGTTTTTT